The 4 T cell receptor beta chains below come from one sample, sequenced in a study of monozygotic twins with inflammatory bowel disease. TCRdb processed the 5' RACE reads again and assigns one entry to each CDR3 protein, with no DNA. This sample's table has approximately 400,000 distinct CDR3 sequences. What was sequenced was blood. These receptors were collected from a human donor with ulcerative colitis or Crohn's disease, or a healthy co-twin of an affected twin (not recorded which).

The gene calls are TRBV5-1 and TRBJ1-1; the D call from TCRdb, TRBD1, cannot be confirmed without DNA. The CDR3 consists of 14 residues. Germline V CDR1 and CDR2: SGHRS, YFSETQ. The CDR3 loop reads CASSLGQKNTEAFF. The full variable domain, with the rest looked up from reference TRBV5-1 and TRBJ1-1, is KAGVTQTPRYLIKTRGQQVTLSCSPISGHRSVSWYQQTPGQGLQFLFEYFSETQRNKGNFPGRFSGRQFSNSRSEMNVSTLELGDSALYLCASSLGQKNTEAFFGQGTRLTVV.

CDR3 sequence reads: CASSLGSGTSKETQYF. The V gene is TRBV7-7, the J gene TRBJ2-5; without DNA, the TCRdb call of TRBD2 cannot be checked. CDR1 is SSHAT, CDR2 FNYEAQ, per germline (reference sequence). The CDR3 runs to 16 residues.

This sequence joins TRBV11-1 and TRBJ2-7; TCRdb indicates TRBD1, and absent DNA this call remains unverified. The CDR3 has 21 amino acids. CDR1 SGHAT and CDR2 FQDESV come from the germline V gene (reference sequence). CDR3 amino acids: CASSLKGPRDISSLPPYEQYF.

The chain has TRBV2 and TRBJ1-1; absent DNA, TCRdb's TRBD1 call cannot be checked. CDR3 length: 14 amino acids. Germline assignment: CDR1 SNHLY and CDR2 FYNNEI. CDR3 sequence reads: CAARAGAANTEAFF. Full variable domain (outside the CDR3, taken from reference TRBV2 and TRBJ1-1): EPEVTQTPSHQVTQMGQEVILRCVPISNHLYFYWYRQILGQKVEFLVSFYNNEISEKSEIFDDQFSVERPDGSNFTLKIRSTKLEDSAMYFCAARAGAANTEAFFGQGTRLTVV.